This T cell receptor (beta chain) derives from a study of shared clonotypes between healthy human individuals. This clone was found a few times. What it binds is unknown. In unsorted samples, genomic DNA was obtained using approximately 100 million PBMCs. Study outcomes and limitations: The expectation was that sequencing depth would affect clonotype sharing among donors.

TCRdb's table, derived via immunoSEQ multiplex PCR, lists solely in-frame clones and lacks some. This table has some 490,000 clones, about 78% appearing once. The TCR comes from a middle-aged woman in good health. Some clones in this sample may be carry-over from other donors' samples. Source material: PBMCs.

The CDR3 protein is CASSKGLAKNTGELFF. CDR3 bases: TGTGCCAGCAGCAAAGGACTAGCGAAAAACACCGGGGAGCTGTTTTTT. This sequence joins TRBV5-4 and TRBJ2-2; 9 bases are a match to TRBD2. The CDR3 is made up of 16 amino acids. The V segment lost 4 bases and the J segment 2 bases; nucleotides outside the gene matches: 6. CDR1 is SGHNT and CDR2 is YYREEE in the germline V gene (reference sequence).